The clone carrying this TCR beta chain was counted only a few times. Its antigen is undetermined. Each sample's TCRbeta library yielded on average about 40,773 productive templates. Using immunoSEQ multiplex PCR, the repertoire was profiled, and TCRdb retains in-frame clones only, with some absent. The top ten clones hold 70% to 90% of a sample with 3,000 to 4,500 clones, about 39% of them seen once. The data originate from a study of STAT3 mutations in large granular lymphocyte leukemia. On the study more broadly: Roughly half the longitudinally sequenced T-LGLL patients had canonical STAT3 mutations.

The CDR3 consists of 12 residues. The V end was cut by 6 bases, the J end by 6 bases, with 14 bases between. CDR1 is SQVTM, CDR2 ANQGSEA, per germline. Study-wide findings and caveats: All newly emerging clones after therapy were STAT3 wild type. Every T-LGLL patient had at least one immunodominant TCRbeta clonotype. Some patients had dominant TCR clones larger than their STAT3 mutant burden.

The TCR sequence derives from a man between 60 and 75 years old with T-cell large granular lymphocyte leukemia. Some clones in this sample may be carry-over from other donors' samples. The rearrangement joins TRBV29-1 to TRBJ1-2, with D perhaps TRBD1 (5 bases). Sequencing was performed on peripheral blood mononuclear cells. The CDR3 loop is CSVAGTSDGYTF. The CDR3 DNA is TGCAGCGTAGCCGGGACGTCCGATGGCTACACCTTC.